These 22 T cell receptor beta chains originate from one sample sequenced in a study of blood T cell repertoires in COVID-19. TCRdb keeps only in-frame clones here, not all; method: immunoSEQ multiplex PCR. The sample includes 240,000 or so clones, 87% of them seen just once. Material: peripheral blood. The receptors stem from a man between 60 and 75 years old who had recovered from COVID-19.

This rearrangement joins TRBV27 to TRBJ2-5; tentatively, D is TRBD2 (6 bases). The CDR3 loop spans 15 amino acids. Trimming cost V 5 bases and J 5 bases, with 18 bases left between them. The germline gives CDR1 MNHEY, CDR2 SMNVEV (reference sequence). The CDR3 bases are TGTGCCAGCAGTCCCCTGGGGGGTCCCCTCGAGACCCAGTACTTC. Translating it yields CASSPLGGPLETQYF.

V gene TRBV6-6 combines with J gene TRBJ1-6; 8 positions agree with TRBD1. The CDR3 spans 15 residues. J gave up 5 bases and V 6 bases, and 6 bases lay outside the gene matches. Germline-derived CDR1 and CDR2 are MNHNY and SVGAGI (reference sequence). CDR3 protein: CASREGQVDNSPLHF. As DNA, the CDR3 is TGTGCCAGCAGGGAGGGACAGGTTGATAATTCACCCCTCCACTTT.

This chain links TRBV3-1 (or the pseudogene TRBV3-2) with TRBJ2-3, with D tentatively TRBD2 (7 bases). Germline CDR1 is LGHDT and CDR2 is YNNKEL (reference sequence). Trimming pared 7 bases from V and 5 bases from J, leaving 19 bases between. This CDR3 is 15 amino acids long. The CDR3 is CASNLRAGARDTQYF. For the CDR3, the DNA is TGTGCCAGCAACCTTCGGGCGGGGGCAAGAGATACGCAGTATTTT.

This clone was seen a handful of times. This chain uses TRBV19 with TRBJ1-3; D might be TRBD1 (5 bases). CDR1 and CDR2 from the germline V gene are LNHDA and SQIVND (reference sequence). CDR3 length: 15 residues. V was trimmed by 7 bases and J by 0 bases, leaving 13 bases between them. The CDR3 DNA reads TGTGCCAGTACGGGCAGGGTTCGCTCTGGAAACACCATATATTTT. This translates into CASTGRVRSGNTIYF.

The V gene is TRBV5-1, the J gene TRBJ2-1, with 8 nucleotides matching TRBD2. V was pared by 4 bases and J by 0 bases, with 3 bases of the junction left unmatched. Germline CDR1 SGHRS, CDR2 YFSETQ. The CDR3 loop spans 15 amino acids. The CDR3 DNA is TGCGCCAGCAGCATCGGGGGGGACTCCTACAATGAGCAGTTCTTC. Protein sequence: CASSIGGDSYNEQFF.

CDR3 protein: CASRASPSSGNTIYF. DNA of the CDR3: TGTGCCAGCAGGGCAAGTCCAAGCTCTGGAAACACCATATATTTT. The rearrangement links TRBV3-1 (or the pseudogene TRBV3-2) to TRBJ1-3; D gene uncertain. The ends were cut back, 6 bases at V and 0 bases at J, with 12 bases in the middle. The CDR3 length is 15 residues. Germline CDR1 and CDR2: LGHDT and YNNKEL (reference sequence).

This sequence joins TRBV11-2 and TRBJ2-7; 7 bases map to TRBD1. Germline V CDR1 and CDR2: SGHAT, FQNNGV. Germline trimming cut 6 bases from V and 3 bases from J; bases unmatched to any gene: 14. The CDR3 has 16 residues. CDR3 in DNA: TGTGCCAGCAGTATAGGGAGACAGGGTGCCAGCTACGAGCAGTACGTC. Its translation is CASSIGRQGASYEQYV.

The chain employs TRBV2 and TRBJ2-3; D uncertain. The CDR3 is 16 amino acids. Germline lookup yields CDR1 SNHLY and CDR2 FYNNEI. Trimming removed 5 bases from V and 1 base from J, with 16 bases in between. The CDR3 DNA reads TGTGCCAGCAGTCCCGACTCCCGACTCGGCACAGATACGCAGTATTTT. Amino acids: CASSPDSRLGTDTQYF.

This chain uses TRBV5-4 with TRBJ1-2, with 9 bases matching TRBD1. The germline V gene encodes CDR1 SGHNT and CDR2 YYREEE (reference sequence). V shed 0 bases and J 8 bases; nucleotides not matched to a gene: 8. CDR3 length equals 15 residues. The CDR3 protein is CASSLAGGTGRGYTF. The CDR3 DNA reads as TGTGCCAGCAGCTTGGCCGGGGGGACAGGGCGCGGCTACACCTTC.

V is TRBV6-5 and J is TRBJ1-3; no firm D call. Trimming cost V 10 bases and J 0 bases, with 13 bases left between them. This CDR3 comprises 14 residues. Germline CDR1 MNHEY, CDR2 SVGAGI. As DNA, the CDR3 is TGTGCCACCGGAGACGGTCGCTCTGGAAACACCATATATTTT. This gives the protein CATGDGRSGNTIYF.

The rearrangement joins TRBV30 to TRBJ1-3; D is unclear. Germline CDR1 is GTSNPN and CDR2 is SVGIG (reference sequence). CDR3 length: 12 amino acids. V was shortened by 5 bases and J by 4 bases, with 9 bases between the two germline ends. The CDR3, as DNA: TGTGCCTGGTCCGTGGGCGGAAACACCATATATTTT. Protein: CAWSVGGNTIYF.

V gene TRBV12-3 or TRBV12-4 combines with J gene TRBJ1-4; D is undetermined. The CDR3 is 13 amino acids. V lost 5 bases, J lost 16 bases, and 20 bases lay in between. CDR3 bases: TGTGCCAGCAGTCCCGACTATGCGGGTTTGGGGTTTTTT. Translated: CASSPDYAGLGFF.

The chain has TRBV24-1 and TRBJ2-7, with 8 bases fitting TRBD1. The length of the CDR3 is 16 residues. Trimming cost V 5 bases and J 3 bases; bases outside gene matches: 11. Germline CDR1 is KGHDR and CDR2 is SFDVKD. The CDR3 DNA reads as TGTGCCACCAGTGGCGCTGGCGGGACAGGCCTCTACGAGCAGTACTTC. This codes for CATSGAGGTGLYEQYF.

The chain couples TRBV5-4 to TRBJ1-1; TRBD1 is a possible D gene (6 bases). Trimming took 0 bases from V and 4 from J, leaving 7 bases between them. The CDR3 is 13 residues long. Germline V gene lookup returns CDR1 SGHNT and CDR2 YYREEE (reference sequence). The CDR3 protein is CASSLDRATEAFF. The CDR3 DNA reads TGTGCCAGCAGCTTGGACAGGGCCACTGAAGCTTTCTTT.

This chain connects TRBV24-1 to TRBJ2-1; TRBD2 aligns across 15 bases. The CDR3 sequence is 20 residues long. Germline assignment: CDR1 KGHDR and CDR2 SFDVKD. V gave up 2 bases and J gave up 0 bases; unmatched junction bases: 7. For the CDR3, the DNA is TGTGCCACCAGTGATTCTCCGGGACTAGCGGGGGGCTCCTCCTACAATGAGCAGTTCTTC. Translated, it gives CATSDSPGLAGGSSYNEQFF.

The rearrangement links TRBV2 to TRBJ2-5; no clear D gene. V lost 6 bases and J 3 bases, leaving 20 bases between the germline ends. The germline V gene has CDR1 SNHLY and CDR2 FYNNEI. This CDR3 is 16 amino acids long. CDR3 residues: CASRRRHNLGEETQYF. The CDR3 DNA reads TGTGCCAGCAGGCGTCGGCACAACCTAGGAGAAGAGACCCAGTACTTC. The full variable domain, with the rest looked up from reference TRBV2 and TRBJ2-5, is EPEVTQTPSHQVTQMGQEVILRCVPISNHLYFYWYRQILGQKVEFLVSFYNNEISEKSEIFDDQFSVERPDGSNFTLKIRSTKLEDSAMYFCASRRRHNLGEETQYFGPGTRLLVL.

The chain links TRBV19 to TRBJ1-6; TRBD1 matches at 9 bases. The CDR3 length is 15 residues. CDR1 and CDR2 from the germline V gene are LNHDA and SQIVND (reference sequence). V shed 0 bases, J shed 14 bases, and the junction held 8 bases outside the gene matches. The CDR3 DNA reads as TGTGCCAGTAGTATAGACCCCCCGGGACAGGGATCCCTCCACTTT. Translated, it gives CASSIDPPGQGSLHF.

J is TRBJ2-1 and V is TRBV24-1, with D unclear. V gave up 1 base and J gave up 7 bases, with 10 bases separating them. This CDR3 has 14 residues. Germline-derived CDR1 and CDR2 are KGHDR and SFDVKD. CDR3 bases: TGTGCCACCAGTGATTTTTCGCTGCGGAATGAGCAGTTCTTC. Its protein product is CATSDFSLRNEQFF.

This clone was counted a single time. This rearrangement joins TRBV5-1 to TRBJ2-3; TRBD1 aligns across 8 bases. There are 15 residues in the CDR3. V shed 3 bases, J shed 0 bases, and the junction held 3 bases outside the gene matches. The germline V gene encodes CDR1 SGHRS and CDR2 YFSETQ. CDR3 loop: CASSSRTGSTDTQYF. The CDR3, as DNA: TGCGCCAGCAGCTCACGGACAGGGAGCACAGATACGCAGTATTTT.

This chain connects TRBV10-3 to TRBJ2-1; 8 nucleotides align to TRBD1. The germline V gene encodes CDR1 ENHRY and CDR2 SYGVKD. This CDR3 contains 14 residues. V shed 5 bases, J shed 8 bases, and the junction held 8 bases outside the gene matches. The CDR3 reads CAISPGQATYEQFF. The CDR3 nucleotides read TGTGCCATCAGTCCGGGACAGGCAACCTATGAGCAGTTCTTC.

J is TRBJ1-6 and V is TRBV3-1 (or the pseudogene TRBV3-2); perhaps TRBD1 as D (5 bases). The CDR3 length is 14 residues. Trimming shortened V by 1 base and J by 11 bases, and 12 bases separated the two germline ends. From germline, CDR1 is LGHDT and CDR2 YNNKEL (reference sequence). The CDR3 protein is CASSQGSGGAPLHF. DNA of the CDR3: TGTGCCAGCAGCCAAGGGAGCGGGGGGGCACCCCTCCACTTT.

The chain combines TRBV9 with TRBJ2-3; D is possibly TRBD2 (7 bases). The V end was cut by 3 bases, the J end by 5 bases, with 19 bases between. This CDR3 region has 16 residues. Germline V gene data show CDR1 as SGDLS and CDR2 as YYNGEE. CDR3: CASSEREGGSVDTQYF. CDR3 bases: TGTGCCAGCAGCGAGAGGGAGGGGGGGAGTGTAGATACGCAGTATTTT.